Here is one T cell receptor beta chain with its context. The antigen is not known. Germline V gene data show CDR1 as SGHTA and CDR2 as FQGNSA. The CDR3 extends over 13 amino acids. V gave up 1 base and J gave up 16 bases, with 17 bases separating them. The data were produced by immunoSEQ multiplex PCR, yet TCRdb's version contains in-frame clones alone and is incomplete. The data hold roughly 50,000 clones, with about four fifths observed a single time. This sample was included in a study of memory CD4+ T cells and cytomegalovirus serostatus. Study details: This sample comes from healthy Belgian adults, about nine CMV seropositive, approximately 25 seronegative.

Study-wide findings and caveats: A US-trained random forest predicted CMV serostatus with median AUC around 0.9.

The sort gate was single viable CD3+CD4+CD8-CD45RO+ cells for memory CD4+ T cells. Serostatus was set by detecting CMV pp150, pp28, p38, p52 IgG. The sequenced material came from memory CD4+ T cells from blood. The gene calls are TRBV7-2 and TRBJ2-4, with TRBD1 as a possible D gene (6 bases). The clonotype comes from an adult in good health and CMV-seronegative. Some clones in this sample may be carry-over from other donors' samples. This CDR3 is CASSLGDNRAKYF. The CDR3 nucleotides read TGTGCCAGCAGCTTAGGGGACAACAGGGCCAAATACTTC.